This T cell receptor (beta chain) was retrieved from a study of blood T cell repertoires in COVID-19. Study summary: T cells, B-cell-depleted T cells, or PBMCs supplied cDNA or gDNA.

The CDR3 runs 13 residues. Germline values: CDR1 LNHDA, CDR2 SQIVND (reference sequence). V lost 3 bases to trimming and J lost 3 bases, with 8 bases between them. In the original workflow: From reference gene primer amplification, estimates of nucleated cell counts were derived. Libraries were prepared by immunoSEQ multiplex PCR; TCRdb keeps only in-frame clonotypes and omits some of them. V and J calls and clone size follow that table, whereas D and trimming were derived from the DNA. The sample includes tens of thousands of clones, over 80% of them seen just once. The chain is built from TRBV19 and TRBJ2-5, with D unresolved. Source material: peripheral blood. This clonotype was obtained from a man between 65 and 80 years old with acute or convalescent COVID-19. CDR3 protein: CASSITLKETQYF. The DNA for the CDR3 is TGTGCCAGTAGTATTACCCTAAAAGAGACCCAGTACTTC.